The 31 T cell receptor beta chains below come from one sample, sequenced in a study of cytomegalovirus exposure and HLA in healthy donors. PCR amplification relied on 60 Vbeta primers (plus 13 Jbeta primers). Sequenced by immunoSEQ multiplex PCR; TCRdb stores in-frame clones only, minus some. There are about 120,000 clones in the sample; 60% to 75% occur only once, and nearly 3% lies in the top ten. Material for sequencing was PBMCs. All receptors come from a middle-aged woman in good health and CMV-seropositive.

The chain joins TRBV5-4 to TRBJ2-3, with 9 bases matching TRBD2. The CDR3 is made up of 16 amino acids. J gave up 1 base and V 6 bases, and 9 bases lay outside the gene matches. Germline CDR1 SGHNT, CDR2 YYREEE (reference sequence). The CDR3, as DNA: TGTGCCAGCACCCTTCGGGCTAGCGGGGGCACAGATACGCAGTATTTT. It is translated as CASTLRASGGTDTQYF.

The CDR3 sequence: CASSTPWDRANNEQFF. The DNA for the CDR3 is TGCGCCAGCAGCACCCCCTGGGACAGGGCCAACAATGAGCAGTTCTTC. The chain carries TRBV5-1 and TRBJ2-1; TRBD1 agrees at 9 bases. Germline V CDR1 and CDR2: SGHRS, YFSETQ. With 4 bases clipped from V and 5 bases from J, the junction kept 10 bases outside the gene matches. The CDR3 extends over 16 amino acids.

The chain carries TRBV7-2 and TRBJ1-1; D perhaps matches TRBD1 (6 bases). V lost 4 bases and J 5 bases, leaving 20 bases between the germline ends. CDR3 length: 16 residues. Germline values: CDR1 SGHTA, CDR2 FQGNSA. The CDR3 sequence is CASSSQTGNGGTEAFF. For the CDR3, the DNA is TGTGCCAGCAGCTCCCAAACAGGGAATGGTGGGACTGAAGCTTTCTTT.

The V and J genes are TRBV7-2 and TRBJ2-4; 12 bases match TRBD2. With V trimmed by 5 bases and J by 3 bases, 8 bases remained unmatched. The length of the CDR3 is 17 residues. CDR1 and CDR2 (germline): SGHTA, FQGNSA. The DNA of the CDR3 is TGTGCCAGCAGCACCCAGACTAGCGGGGGTGTCAAAAACATTCAGTACTTC. Translating gives CASSTQTSGGVKNIQYF.

The gene calls are TRBV6-5 and TRBJ2-3; D uncertain. The CDR3 loop spans 14 amino acids. Germline V CDR1 and CDR2: MNHEY, SVGAGI. V was cut by 0 bases and J by 3 bases, with 7 bases left in between. The CDR3 DNA is TGTGCCAGCAGTTACTCCGGAGAGACAGATACGCAGTATTTT. Residues: CASSYSGETDTQYF.

Here the CDR3 reads CASSLAGGLETQYF. The DNA of the CDR3 is TGTGCCAGCAGCTTAGCGGGGGGGCTAGAGACCCAGTACTTC. V gene TRBV7-9 combines with J gene TRBJ2-5; perhaps TRBD2 as D (7 bases). With 0 bases removed from V and 4 bases from J, the gap between germline ends came to 9 bases. This CDR3 region has 14 residues. Per germline, CDR1 SEHNR and CDR2 FQNEAQ (reference sequence).

The chain carries TRBV4-3 and TRBJ2-1; D may be TRBD2 (7 bases). The germline V gene encodes CDR1 LGHNA and CDR2 YSLEER. Trimming removed 3 bases at V and 6 bases at J, with 15 bases between. The CDR3 length is 15 residues. The CDR3 protein is CASSHWGGPINEQFF. Here the CDR3 DNA reads TGCGCCAGCAGCCATTGGGGGGGGCCCATCAATGAGCAGTTCTTC.

The V gene is TRBV30, the J gene TRBJ2-7, with a tentative D call TRBD2 (6 bases). Trimming left V 4 bases short and J 0 bases short, with 13 bases between. This CDR3 is 14 amino acids long. Germline V gene lookup returns CDR1 GTSNPN and CDR2 SVGIG (reference sequence). Here the CDR3 DNA reads TGTGCCTGGAACGTAGGAGGGGTCTCCTACGAGCAGTACTTC. Protein product: CAWNVGGVSYEQYF. Variable domain in full (rest from reference TRBV30 and TRBJ2-7): SQTIHQWPATLVQPVGSPLSLECTVEGTSNPNLYWYRQAAGRGLQLLFYSVGIGQISSEVPQNLSASRPQDRQFILSSKKLLLSDSGFYLCAWNVGGVSYEQYFGPGTRLTVT.

The rearrangement uses TRBV7-9 and TRBJ2-7, with 8 bases fitting TRBD2. The germline V gene encodes CDR1 SEHNR and CDR2 FQNEAQ (reference sequence). The CDR3 is made up of 16 amino acids. V dropped 2 bases and J dropped 7; count of bases not matched to a gene: 13. Here the CDR3 reads CASSLSSGTRLYEQYF. CDR3 coding DNA: TGTGCCAGCAGCTTAAGTTCCGGGACTAGGCTGTATGAGCAGTACTTC.

The chain uses TRBV18 and TRBJ1-2; 8 nucleotides agree with TRBD1. V shed 3 bases and J 7 bases; nucleotides not matched to a gene: 10. The germline gives CDR1 KGHSH, CDR2 LQKENI. This CDR3 is 15 amino acids long. The CDR3 protein is CASSPTPGGDSGYTF. CDR3 nucleotide sequence: TGTGCCAGCTCACCGACTCCAGGGGGCGACTCTGGCTACACCTTC.

The chain combines TRBV4-2 with TRBJ2-3, with TRBD1 identical over 8 bases. This CDR3 region has 17 residues. V was pared by 0 bases and J by 4 bases, with 9 bases of the junction left unmatched. Germline V gives CDR1 LGHNA, CDR2 YNFKEQ. This CDR3 is CASSQDMGQANPDTQYF. The CDR3 DNA is TGTGCCAGCAGCCAAGATATGGGACAGGCGAATCCAGATACGCAGTATTTT.

The V gene is TRBV7-6, the J gene TRBJ2-1; possible D gene TRBD1, 6 bases. CDR1 SGHVS and CDR2 FNYEAQ come from the germline V gene. The CDR3 has 14 residues. V lost 4 bases and J 8 bases, leaving 15 bases between the germline ends. This chain's CDR3 is CASSSRTGGDEQFF. The CDR3 nucleotides read TGTGCCAGCAGCTCCAGGACTGGGGGCGATGAGCAGTTCTTC.

The chain links TRBV28 to TRBJ1-1; no firm D call. Trimming took 7 bases from V and 0 from J, leaving 9 bases between them. This CDR3 spans 13 amino acids. Germline V gene sequence: CDR1 MDHEN, CDR2 SYDVKM. CDR3 in amino acids: CASTPPLNTEAFF. In nucleotides, the CDR3 is TGTGCCAGCACCCCCCCATTGAACACTGAAGCTTTCTTT.

The chain uses TRBV11-1 and TRBJ2-7, with 7 bases lining up with TRBD2. Germline V lookup: CDR1 SGHAT, CDR2 FQDESV (reference sequence). The CDR3 totals 15 residues. Unmatched junction bases numbered 6, after V lost 1 base and J lost 3 bases. CDR3 DNA sequence: TGTGCCAGCAGCTTAGGTGGCGGGAGCCACTACGAGCAGTACTTC. Amino acids: CASSLGGGSHYEQYF.

The V and J genes are TRBV28 and TRBJ1-5; 8 nucleotides align to TRBD1. CDR1 and CDR2 (germline): MDHEN, SYDVKM. The CDR3 length is 15 residues. Trimming cost V 7 bases and J 6 bases; bases outside gene matches: 11. CDR3 DNA: TGTGCCAGCACCCTGGACAGGGCGGGCTCTCAGCCCCAGCATTTT. Translated, it gives CASTLDRAGSQPQHF.

This clone appeared a few times. CDR3 loop: CASNLAGGQETQYF. The CDR3 DNA is TGTGCCAGCAATTTAGCGGGGGGGCAAGAGACCCAGTACTTC. This chain links TRBV6-1 with TRBJ2-5, with 11 bases lining up with TRBD2. The CDR3 consists of 14 residues. Per the germline V gene, CDR1 is MNHNS and CDR2 is SASEGT. V was pared by 7 bases and J by 2 bases, with 3 bases of the junction left unmatched.

The chain employs TRBV4-3 and TRBJ1-1; D is uncertain. CDR1 is LGHNA and CDR2 is YSLEER in the germline V gene. Trimming shortened V by 0 bases and J by 5 bases, and 10 bases separated the two germline ends. This CDR3 is built from 14 residues. The DNA of the CDR3 is TGCGCCAGCAGCCAAGAGGCCCGTTGGACTGAAGCTTTCTTT. It encodes CASSQEARWTEAFF.

CDR3 sequence reads: CASSLPGQGYTEAFF. The CDR3 DNA is TGTGCCAGCAGCTTGCCGGGACAGGGGTACACTGAAGCTTTCTTT. The V gene is TRBV5-4, the J gene TRBJ1-1; 10 bases map to TRBD1. J was trimmed by 3 bases and V by 1 base; bases with no gene match: 3. CDR3 length: 15 residues. CDR1 and CDR2 from the germline V gene are SGHNT and YYREEE (reference sequence). Full variable domain (outside the CDR3, taken from reference TRBV5-4 and TRBJ1-1): ETGVTQSPTHLIKTRGQQVTLRCSSQSGHNTVSWYQQALGQGPQFIFQYYREEENGRGNFPPRFSGLQFPNYSSELNVNALELDDSALYLCASSLPGQGYTEAFFGQGTRLTVV.

The V gene is TRBV30, the J gene TRBJ1-1; 10 bases are shared with TRBD1. The CDR3 loop spans 12 amino acids. In germline, CDR1 is GTSNPN, CDR2 SVGIG (reference sequence). The CDR3 DNA reads as TGTGCGTGGGGACAGGGGCTCGGTGAAGCTTTCTTT. Protein product: CAWGQGLGEAFF.

The genes are TRBV28 and TRBJ2-7; 12 bases map to TRBD2. The CDR3 is 19 residues long. Germline CDR1 reads MDHEN; CDR2 reads SYDVKM. After removal of 3 bases from V and 2 bases from J, the junction contained 14 bases not matched to a gene. The CDR3: CASSFPMGWTSGITYEQYF. The DNA for the CDR3 is TGTGCCAGCAGTTTCCCCATGGGCTGGACTAGCGGGATCACCTACGAGCAGTACTTC.

J is TRBJ2-7 and V is TRBV7-3, with TRBD2 matching 10 bases. This CDR3 is 16 amino acids long. Germline CDR1 reads SGHTA; CDR2 reads FQGTGA. V lost 3 bases, J lost 0 bases, and 5 bases stayed unmatched. DNA of the CDR3: TGTGCCAGCAGCTTTGTATCTAGCGGGAGCTCCTACGAGCAGTACTTC. Its translation is CASSFVSSGSSYEQYF.

The chain joins TRBV28 to TRBJ2-5; no reliable D call. V was pared by 5 bases and J by 11 bases, with 21 bases between. The CDR3 runs to 14 residues. Germline CDR1 reads MDHEN; CDR2 reads SYDVKM. Here the CDR3 DNA reads TGTGCCAGCAGTGATGCGGCCTCCGGGTTAGAGCAGTACTTC. Amino acids: CASSDAASGLEQYF.

The chain recombines TRBV7-6 with TRBJ1-1; TRBD1 might be the D (5 bases). The CDR3 contains 14 residues. Trimming removed 1 base at V and 4 bases at J, with 10 bases between. From germline, CDR1 is SGHVS and CDR2 FNYEAQ. CDR3 nucleotide sequence: TGTGCCAGCAGCTTAGAAGGGGCCTTCACTGAAGCTTTCTTT. It codes for CASSLEGAFTEAFF.

The chain links TRBV2 to TRBJ1-3; TRBD1 aligns across 7 bases. J lost 6 bases, V lost 4 bases, and 6 bases had no gene match. The CDR3 covers 14 residues. CDR1 SNHLY and CDR2 FYNNEI come from the germline V gene. The chain's CDR3 is CASSARTGVNTIYF. In nucleotides, the CDR3 is TGTGCCAGCAGTGCTCGGACAGGCGTAAACACCATATATTTT.

This clone was counted once. The J gene is TRBJ2-5, the V gene TRBV18; D unclear. Germline CDR1 and CDR2: KGHSH and LQKENI. The V gene lost 3 bases and the J gene lost 5 bases, with 13 bases spanning the gap. CDR3 size: 14 residues. CDR3 DNA sequence: TGTGCCAGCTCACCGTCTACTAATCTCGAGACCCAGTACTTC. Protein: CASSPSTNLETQYF.

The chain couples TRBV5-1 to TRBJ2-1, with D maybe TRBD2 (6 bases). The germline gives CDR1 SGHRS, CDR2 YFSETQ. CDR3 length: 16 residues. Trimming left V 4 bases short and J 7 bases short, with 21 bases between. The chain's CDR3 is CASSPGSSGPQNEQFF. Written as DNA, the CDR3 is TGCGCCAGCAGCCCGGGGTCGAGCGGGCCTCAAAATGAGCAGTTCTTC.

V is TRBV25-1 and J is TRBJ2-5; TRBD1 matches 8 bases. From germline, CDR1 is MGHDK and CDR2 SYGVNS. The CDR3 sequence is 16 residues long. V trimming: 5 bases; J trimming: 5 bases; junction bases outside the gene matches: 13. Here the CDR3 DNA reads TGTGCCAGCAGTCTACGGACAGGGTCGGATGTCGAGACCCAGTACTTC. It yields the protein CASSLRTGSDVETQYF.

This clone was observed a single time. The chain has TRBV6-1 and TRBJ2-7; 8 bases are shared with TRBD1. This CDR3 spans 13 amino acids. Losses at the gene ends were 6 bases for V and 3 bases for J; bases not matched to a gene: 4. Germline assignment: CDR1 MNHNS and CDR2 SASEGT. The DNA of the CDR3 is TGTGCCAGCAGACAGGGGGGATTCTACGAGCAGTACTTC. Its protein product is CASRQGGFYEQYF.

The chain recombines TRBV5-5 with TRBJ2-2, with D unresolved. Trimming cost V 3 bases and J 2 bases, with 14 bases left between them. Germline loops: CDR1 SGHKS, CDR2 YYEKEE (reference sequence). The CDR3 extends over 16 amino acids. In DNA form, the CDR3 reads TGTGCCAGCAGCTCGTTACGGGTCTTAAACACCGGGGAGCTGTTTTTT. Residues: CASSSLRVLNTGELFF.

This chain joins TRBV7-3 and TRBJ2-3; 9 bases align to TRBD2. Per germline, CDR1 SGHTA and CDR2 FQGTGA. The CDR3 contains 15 residues. V lost 0 bases and J lost 6; bases outside the gene matches: 4. The CDR3: CASSLTSGSLDTQYF. CDR3 sequence (DNA): TGTGCCAGCAGCTTAACTAGCGGGAGTTTGGATACGCAGTATTTT.

The V call is TRBV7-3, the J call TRBJ2-3; D is unclear. The germline gives CDR1 SGHTA, CDR2 FQGTGA. The V end was cut by 4 bases, the J end by 5 bases, with 10 bases between. CDR3 length: 13 amino acids. CDR3 nucleotide sequence: TGTGCCAGCAGCTCGGCGGTGTTAGATACGCAGTATTTT. It is translated as CASSSAVLDTQYF. Full variable domain (outside the CDR3, taken from reference TRBV7-3 and TRBJ2-3): GAGVSQTPSNKVTEKGKYVELRCDPISGHTALYWYRQSLGQGPEFLIYFQGTGAADDSGLPNDRFFAVRPEGSVSTLKIQRTERGDSAVYLCASSSAVLDTQYFGPGTRLTVL.